These 27 T cell receptor beta chains share one sample of origin, sequenced in a study of cytotoxic CD8 clonotypes in ibrutinib-treated CLL (dated by TCRdb to the early 2020s). The library was prepared using the immunoSEQ multiplex PCR assay. TCRdb mirrors the immuneACCESS table, restricted to in-frame sequences. Some clones are absent from its copies; in checked studies, under half trace to an unresolved V gene, and the reason for the others is unknown. Within this sample are about 84,000 clones, with about 82% of them counted one time only. 5.4% of the sample lies in the top ten. This sample comprised PBMCs, obtained before ibrutinib treatment. These receptors were obtained from a human donor with chronic lymphocytic leukemia.

The V and J genes are TRBV9 and TRBJ2-3; D perhaps matches TRBD1 (6 bases). Per the germline V gene, CDR1 is SGDLS and CDR2 is YYNGEE. The V gene lost 0 bases and the J gene lost 2 bases, with 10 bases spanning the gap. The length of the CDR3 is 15 residues. CDR3 sequence reads: CASSVGGRLTDTQYF. CDR3 nucleotides: TGTGCCAGCAGCGTAGGGGGGCGCCTCACAGATACGCAGTATTTT.

The chain is built from TRBV20-1 and TRBJ2-5; D remains ambiguous. Germline assignment: CDR1 DFQATT and CDR2 SNEGSKA (reference sequence). The V end was cut by 0 bases, the J end by 8 bases, with 7 bases between. The CDR3 runs to 11 residues. CDR3 sequence reads: CSARDLLTQYF. In DNA, the CDR3 is TGCAGTGCTAGAGATCTCTTAACCCAGTACTTC.

The DNA of the CDR3 is TGTGCCAGTAGTATAACTAGCGGGAGGGGTACCGGGGAGCTGTTTTTT. Amino acid sequence: CASSITSGRGTGELFF. The chain recombines TRBV19 with TRBJ2-2; 13 bases map to TRBD2. Germline V CDR1 and CDR2: LNHDA, SQIVND (reference sequence). This CDR3 is built from 16 residues. V shed 2 bases and J 5 bases; nucleotides not matched to a gene: 2. Full variable domain (remainder filled in from reference TRBV19 and TRBJ2-2): DGGITQSPKYLFRKEGQNVTLSCEQNLNHDAMYWYRQDPGQGLRLIYYSQIVNDFQKGDIAEGYSVSREKKESFPLTVTSAQKNPTAFYLCASSITSGRGTGELFFGEGSRLTVL.

The rearrangement links TRBV11-1 to TRBJ2-5; no clear D. The V and J ends lost 0 bases and 7 bases respectively, with 3 bases between them. The germline V gene encodes CDR1 SGHAT and CDR2 FQDESV (reference sequence). This CDR3 has 11 amino acids. CDR3 in amino acids: CASSLARTQYF. In DNA form, the CDR3 reads TGTGCCAGCAGCTTAGCCCGGACCCAGTACTTC.

V and J are TRBV29-1 and TRBJ1-1; D is ambiguous. The CDR3 is 13 residues long. Germline CDR1 SQVTM, CDR2 ANQGSEA. The V gene lost 3 bases and the J gene lost 1 base, with 9 bases spanning the gap. The CDR3 loop reads CSVDDRQNTEAFF. The CDR3 DNA reads TGCAGCGTTGACGACCGGCAGAACACTGAAGCTTTCTTT.

CDR3 sequence reads: CASRITPGGYTEAFF. The CDR3 DNA is TGTGCCAGCAGAATAACCCCAGGAGGGTACACTGAAGCTTTCTTT. V usage is TRBV27 and J usage is TRBJ1-1; D remains unclear. The germline CDR1 and CDR2 sequences are MNHEY and SMNVEV (reference sequence). V was cut by 6 bases and J by 3 bases, with 17 bases left in between. There are 15 residues in the CDR3.

The chain links TRBV7-9 to TRBJ2-7; D gene ambiguous. The ends were cut back, 1 base at V and 0 bases at J, with 10 bases in the middle. CDR1 and CDR2 from the germline V gene are SEHNR and FQNEAQ (reference sequence). There are 15 residues in the CDR3. The CDR3 DNA reads as TGTGCCAGCAGCTTAGACGGCGCTCACTCCTACGAGCAGTACTTC. It is translated as CASSLDGAHSYEQYF.

The genes are TRBV2 and TRBJ2-6, with 7 bases matching TRBD1. Per the germline V gene, CDR1 is SNHLY and CDR2 is FYNNEI. The length of the CDR3 is 15 residues. V dropped 5 bases and J dropped 2; count of bases not matched to a gene: 3. The DNA for the CDR3 is TGTGCCAGCAGTCGGACAGGTCCTGGGGCCAACGTCCTGACTTTC. Translating it yields CASSRTGPGANVLTF. The full variable domain, completed using reference TRBV2 and TRBJ2-6, is EPEVTQTPSHQVTQMGQEVILRCVPISNHLYFYWYRQILGQKVEFLVSFYNNEISEKSEIFDDQFSVERPDGSNFTLKIRSTKLEDSAMYFCASSRTGPGANVLTFGAGSRLTVL.

This sequence joins TRBV6-5 and TRBJ2-1, with D uncertain. This CDR3 is 14 amino acids long. Germline lookup yields CDR1 MNHEY and CDR2 SVGAGI. The germline V and J ends were trimmed by 3 bases and 7 bases, with 13 bases remaining between them. As DNA, the CDR3 is TGTGCCAGCAGTTATCGGTCCGCTCGGAATGAGCAGTTCTTC. It specifies CASSYRSARNEQFF.

This chain connects TRBV12-5 to TRBJ2-3; no clear D gene. The CDR3 has 12 amino acids. Germline CDR1 is LGHNT and CDR2 is FRNRAP. The V and J ends lost 5 bases and 6 bases respectively, with 9 bases between them. CDR3 sequence reads: CASGQTADTQYF. CDR3 DNA sequence: TGTGCTAGTGGTCAGACCGCTGATACGCAGTATTTT.

The chain links TRBV10-3 to TRBJ2-7; D possibly corresponds to TRBD2 (5 bases). The length of the CDR3 is 13 residues. Per the germline V gene, CDR1 is ENHRY and CDR2 is SYGVKD. The CDR3 DNA sequence: TGTGCCATCAGTGAACCTACCATCGGACTCCTGTCTGTC. This sequence encodes CAISEPTIGLLSV.

This chain links TRBV7-9 with TRBJ1-4; D perhaps matches TRBD1 (6 bases). The CDR3 runs to 15 residues. V was cut by 7 bases and J by 8 bases, with 20 bases left in between. The germline V gene has CDR1 SEHNR and CDR2 FQNEAQ (reference sequence). The CDR3 region is CASTTGTGWEEKLFF. The CDR3 DNA is TGTGCCAGCACCACTGGTACAGGGTGGGAGGAAAAACTGTTTTTT.

The chain recombines TRBV10-2 with TRBJ1-2; perhaps TRBD1 as D (6 bases). Trimming stripped 6 bases from V and 8 bases from J, with 16 bases between. CDR3 length: 13 amino acids. From germline, CDR1 is WSHSY and CDR2 SAAADI. This CDR3 reads CASRPGQQSGYTF. As DNA, the CDR3 is TGCGCCAGCAGACCCGGACAGCAGTCGGGCTACACCTTC.

The chain links TRBV6-1 to TRBJ2-3; D may be TRBD1 (5 bases). V was cut by 6 bases and J by 2 bases, with 12 bases left in between. The germline V gene encodes CDR1 MNHNS and CDR2 SASEGT. This CDR3 has 14 residues. The CDR3 nucleotides read TGTGCCAGCAGGTTCCAGGGAAACACAGATACGCAGTATTTT. Translated, it gives CASRFQGNTDTQYF.

The chain employs TRBV28 and TRBJ1-2; D is uncertain. Germline V gives CDR1 MDHEN, CDR2 SYDVKM. The CDR3 loop spans 11 amino acids. Trimming removed 3 bases from V and 8 bases from J, with 7 bases in between. The CDR3 protein is CASSLGGGYTF. The CDR3 nucleotides read TGTGCCAGCAGTTTGGGAGGAGGCTACACCTTC.

The chain links TRBV4-2 to TRBJ2-3; 8 bases align to TRBD2. Trimming removed 4 bases from V and 7 bases from J; junction bases left unmatched: 16. The CDR3 spans 17 residues. Germline-derived CDR1 and CDR2 are LGHNA and YNFKEQ. Written as DNA, the CDR3 is TGTGCCAGCAGCCTGGGTGGGACGGGAGGGCCGATAAATACGCAGTATTTT. It is translated as CASSLGGTGGPINTQYF.

V and J are TRBV19 and TRBJ2-7; the match to TRBD1 covers 9 bases. The junction had 8 bases not matched to a gene; V was cut back by 5 bases and J by 3 bases. The CDR3 extends over 15 amino acids. CDR1 is LNHDA, CDR2 SQIVND, per germline (reference sequence). Written as DNA, the CDR3 is TGTGCCAGTAGTCCTTGGACAGGGGTGGACTACGAGCAGTACTTC. Residues: CASSPWTGVDYEQYF.

The chain joins TRBV21-1 to TRBJ2-1. TRBV21-1 is termed a pseudogene. This CDR3 region has 8 residues. CDR3 nucleotides: TGTGCCAGCAGCAGTCCGTTCTTC. Translating it yields CASSSPFF.

Sample share makes this clone medium-sized. The chain couples TRBV4-3 to TRBJ1-1; a weak D match, TRBD1 (6 bases). Germline lookup yields CDR1 LGHNA and CDR2 YSLEER. V lost 2 bases and J lost 3, with 16 bases in between. The length of the CDR3 is 16 residues. The CDR3 DNA follows: TGCGCCAGCAGCCAACTACTACAGGGCACCGACACTGAAGCTTTCTTT. Translating it yields CASSQLLQGTDTEAFF.

The genes are TRBV5-1 and TRBJ1-3; D remains unclear. Germline values: CDR1 SGHRS, CDR2 YFSETQ. The CDR3 extends over 17 amino acids. V shed 3 bases and J shed 0 bases, with 16 bases lying between them. Written as DNA, the CDR3 is TGCGCCAGCAGCTCCGGAGAAGACGCGAGCTCTGGAAACACCATATATTTT. Translated, it gives CASSSGEDASSGNTIYF. The whole variable domain, filled in from reference TRBV5-1 and TRBJ1-3, reads KAGVTQTPRYLIKTRGQQVTLSCSPISGHRSVSWYQQTPGQGLQFLFEYFSETQRNKGNFPGRFSGRQFSNSRSEMNVSTLELGDSALYLCASSSGEDASSGNTIYFGEGSWLTVV.

The V gene is TRBV5-1, the J gene TRBJ1-1; no reliable D call. Deletions cut 0 bases from V and 5 bases from J, with 8 bases between. Looked up from germline, CDR1 is SGHRS and CDR2 is YFSETQ. The CDR3 contains 13 residues. CDR3 amino acids: CASSLGSGTEAFF. The CDR3 region has the DNA TGCGCCAGCAGCTTGGGGTCCGGGACTGAAGCTTTCTTT.

The chain has TRBV30 and TRBJ2-7; either TRBD1 or TRBD2 may fit D (5 bases each). Trimming took off 2 bases at V and 3 bases at J, with 11 bases between the two ends. Germline CDR1 GTSNPN, CDR2 SVGIG (reference sequence). The CDR3 is 13 residues long. The CDR3 is CAWSSGPNYEQYF. CDR3 sequence (DNA): TGTGCCTGGAGTTCGGGACCGAACTACGAGCAGTACTTC.

The chain has TRBV10-3 and TRBJ1-1; D is possibly TRBD1 (6 bases). CDR1 is ENHRY, CDR2 SYGVKD, per germline. The CDR3 extends over 17 amino acids. Trimming shortened V by 0 bases and J by 0 bases, and 14 bases separated the two germline ends. CDR3 DNA: TGTGCCATCAGTGAGTCTGGGGGGCCCGGGATGAACACTGAAGCTTTCTTT. This codes for CAISESGGPGMNTEAFF.

The chain has TRBV7-3 and TRBJ2-3; 9 bases fit TRBD2. The CDR3 extends over 15 amino acids. CDR1 and CDR2 (germline): SGHTA, FQGTGA. The ends lost 5 bases at V and 0 bases at J; junction bases unmatched: 3. The CDR3 DNA follows: TGTGCCAGCAGCCGGACTAGCGCAAGCACAGATACGCAGTATTTT. Its protein is CASSRTSASTDTQYF.

V and J are TRBV5-4 and TRBJ2-3, with D perhaps assigned TRBD1 or TRBD2 (5 bases each). The CDR3 consists of 14 residues. The V end was cut by 4 bases, the J end by 5 bases, with 14 bases between. The V gene's germline CDR1 is SGHNT and CDR2 YYREEE (reference sequence). The CDR3 coding sequence is TGTGCCAGCAGCCCAGGGAGTATTGGAGATACGCAGTATTTT. Its protein product is CASSPGSIGDTQYF.

The gene calls are TRBV18 and TRBJ2-5, with a tentative D call TRBD2 (6 bases). Germline loops: CDR1 KGHSH, CDR2 LQKENI. The CDR3 loop spans 15 amino acids. V lost 1 base and J lost 5, with 14 bases in between. The CDR3 region is CASSPRGGPTETQYF. In nucleotides, the CDR3 is TGTGCCAGCTCACCACGCGGAGGGCCAACGGAGACCCAGTACTTC.

The chain employs TRBV2 and TRBJ2-2; a weak D match, TRBD2 (5 bases). The V and J ends lost 6 bases and 4 bases respectively, with 18 bases between them. The CDR3 runs to 16 residues. Germline CDR1 is SNHLY and CDR2 is FYNNEI. CDR3 DNA: TGTGCCAGCAGGATAAGGGCGGGCCGCGGCACCGGGGAGCTGTTTTTT. Translated: CASRIRAGRGTGELFF. The whole variable domain, filled in from reference TRBV2 and TRBJ2-2, reads EPEVTQTPSHQVTQMGQEVILRCVPISNHLYFYWYRQILGQKVEFLVSFYNNEISEKSEIFDDQFSVERPDGSNFTLKIRSTKLEDSAMYFCASRIRAGRGTGELFFGEGSRLTVL.